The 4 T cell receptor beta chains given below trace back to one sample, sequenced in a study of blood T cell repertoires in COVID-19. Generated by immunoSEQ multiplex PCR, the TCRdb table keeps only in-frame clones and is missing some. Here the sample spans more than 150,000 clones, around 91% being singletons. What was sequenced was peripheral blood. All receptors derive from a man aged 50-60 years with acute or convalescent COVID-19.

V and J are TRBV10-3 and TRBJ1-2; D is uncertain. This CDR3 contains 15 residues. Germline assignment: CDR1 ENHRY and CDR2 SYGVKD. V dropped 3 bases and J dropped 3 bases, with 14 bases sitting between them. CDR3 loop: CAISDGRTQHYGYTF. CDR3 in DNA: TGTGCCATCAGTGACGGCCGGACTCAACACTATGGCTACACCTTC.

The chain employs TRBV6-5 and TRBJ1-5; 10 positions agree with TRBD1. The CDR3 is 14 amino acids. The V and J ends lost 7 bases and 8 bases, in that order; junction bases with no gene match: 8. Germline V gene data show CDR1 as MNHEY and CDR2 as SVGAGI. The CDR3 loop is CASIRDRGTEPQHF. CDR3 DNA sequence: TGTGCCAGCATTAGGGACAGGGGTACAGAGCCCCAGCATTTT.

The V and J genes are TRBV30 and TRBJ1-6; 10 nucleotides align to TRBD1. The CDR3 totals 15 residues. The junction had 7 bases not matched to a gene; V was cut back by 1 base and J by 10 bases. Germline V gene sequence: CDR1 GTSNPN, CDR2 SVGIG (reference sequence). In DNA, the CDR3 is TGTGCCTGGAGTGGGGGGGGGACAGGGGCCTCACCCCTCCACTTT. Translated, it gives CAWSGGGTGASPLHF.

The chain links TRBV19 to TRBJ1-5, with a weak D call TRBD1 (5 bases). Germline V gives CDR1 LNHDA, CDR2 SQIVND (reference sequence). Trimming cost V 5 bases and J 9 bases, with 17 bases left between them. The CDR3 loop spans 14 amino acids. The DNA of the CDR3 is TGTGCCAGTAGTGCCCGGGACCCCGGGAGGCCCCAGCATTTT. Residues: CASSARDPGRPQHF.